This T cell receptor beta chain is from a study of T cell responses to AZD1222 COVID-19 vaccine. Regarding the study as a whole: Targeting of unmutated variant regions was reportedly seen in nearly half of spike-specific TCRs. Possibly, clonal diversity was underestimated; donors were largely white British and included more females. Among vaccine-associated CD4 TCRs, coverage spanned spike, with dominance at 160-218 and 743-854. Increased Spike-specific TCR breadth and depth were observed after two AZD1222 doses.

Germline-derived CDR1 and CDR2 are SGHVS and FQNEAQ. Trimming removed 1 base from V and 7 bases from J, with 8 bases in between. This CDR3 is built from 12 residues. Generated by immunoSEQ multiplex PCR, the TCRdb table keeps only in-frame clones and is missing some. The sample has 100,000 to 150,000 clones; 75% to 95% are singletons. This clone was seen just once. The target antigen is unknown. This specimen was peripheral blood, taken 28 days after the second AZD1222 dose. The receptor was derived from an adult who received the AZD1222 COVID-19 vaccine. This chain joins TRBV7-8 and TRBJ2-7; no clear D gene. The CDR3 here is CASSLDQIEQYV. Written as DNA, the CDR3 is TGTGCCAGCAGCTTAGACCAAATTGAGCAGTACGTC.